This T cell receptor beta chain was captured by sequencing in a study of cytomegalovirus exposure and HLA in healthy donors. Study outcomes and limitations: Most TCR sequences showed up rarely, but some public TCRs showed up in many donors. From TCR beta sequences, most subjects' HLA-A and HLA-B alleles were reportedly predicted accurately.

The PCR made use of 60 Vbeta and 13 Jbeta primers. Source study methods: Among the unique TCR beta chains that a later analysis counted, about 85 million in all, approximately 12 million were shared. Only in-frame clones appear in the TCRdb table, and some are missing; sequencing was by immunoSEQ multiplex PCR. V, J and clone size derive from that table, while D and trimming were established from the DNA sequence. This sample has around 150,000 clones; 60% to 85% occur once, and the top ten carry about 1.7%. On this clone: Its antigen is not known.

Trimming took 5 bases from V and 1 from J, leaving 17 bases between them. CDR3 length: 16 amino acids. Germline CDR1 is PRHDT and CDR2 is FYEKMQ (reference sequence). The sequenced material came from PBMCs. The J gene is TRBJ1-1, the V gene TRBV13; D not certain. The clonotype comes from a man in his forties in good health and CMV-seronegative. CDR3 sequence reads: CASSLDTGSWNTEAFF. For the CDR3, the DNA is TGTGCCAGCAGCCTCGACACCGGGAGTTGGAACACTGAAGCTTTCTTT.